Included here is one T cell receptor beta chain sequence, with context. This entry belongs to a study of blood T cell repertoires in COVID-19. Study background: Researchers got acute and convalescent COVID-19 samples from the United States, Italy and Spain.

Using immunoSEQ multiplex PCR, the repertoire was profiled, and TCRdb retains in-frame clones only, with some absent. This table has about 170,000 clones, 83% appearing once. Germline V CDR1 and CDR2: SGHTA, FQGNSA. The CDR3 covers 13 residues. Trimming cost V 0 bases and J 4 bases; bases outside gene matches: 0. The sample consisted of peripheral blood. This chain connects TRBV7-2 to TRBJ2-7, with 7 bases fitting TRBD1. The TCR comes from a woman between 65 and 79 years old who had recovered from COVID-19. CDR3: CASSLARGYEQYF. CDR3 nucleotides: TGTGCCAGCAGCTTAGCCAGGGGGTACGAGCAGTACTTC.